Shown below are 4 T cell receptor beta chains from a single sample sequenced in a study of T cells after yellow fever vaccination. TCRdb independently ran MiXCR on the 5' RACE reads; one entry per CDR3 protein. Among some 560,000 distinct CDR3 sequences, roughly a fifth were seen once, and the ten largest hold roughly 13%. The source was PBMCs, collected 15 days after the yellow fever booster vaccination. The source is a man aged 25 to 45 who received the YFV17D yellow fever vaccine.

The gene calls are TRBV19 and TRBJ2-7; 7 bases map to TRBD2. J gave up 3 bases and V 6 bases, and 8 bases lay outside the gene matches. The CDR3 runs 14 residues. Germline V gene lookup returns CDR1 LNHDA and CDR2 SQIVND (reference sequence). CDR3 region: CASSSLGGIYEQYF. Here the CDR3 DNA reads TGTGCCAGTAGCTCCCTGGGAGGGATCTACGAGCAGTACTTC.

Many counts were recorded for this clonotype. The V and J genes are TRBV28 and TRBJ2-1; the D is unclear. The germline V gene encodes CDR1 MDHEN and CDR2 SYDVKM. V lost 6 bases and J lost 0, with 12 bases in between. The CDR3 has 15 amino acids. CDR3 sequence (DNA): TGTGCCAGCAGCCATACTAAGAGCTCCTACAATGAGCAGTTCTTC. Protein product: CASSHTKSSYNEQFF.

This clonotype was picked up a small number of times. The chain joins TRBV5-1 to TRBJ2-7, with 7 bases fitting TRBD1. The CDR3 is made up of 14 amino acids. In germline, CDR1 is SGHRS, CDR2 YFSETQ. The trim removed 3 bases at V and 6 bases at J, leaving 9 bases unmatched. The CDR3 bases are TGCGCCAGCAGCTCATCCTCCGGGACAGCCGAGCAGTACTTC. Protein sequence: CASSSSSGTAEQYF. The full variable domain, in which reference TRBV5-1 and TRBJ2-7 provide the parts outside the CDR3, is KAGVTQTPRYLIKTRGQQVTLSCSPISGHRSVSWYQQTPGQGLQFLFEYFSETQRNKGNFPGRFSGRQFSNSRSEMNVSTLELGDSALYLCASSSSSGTAEQYFGPGTRLTVT.

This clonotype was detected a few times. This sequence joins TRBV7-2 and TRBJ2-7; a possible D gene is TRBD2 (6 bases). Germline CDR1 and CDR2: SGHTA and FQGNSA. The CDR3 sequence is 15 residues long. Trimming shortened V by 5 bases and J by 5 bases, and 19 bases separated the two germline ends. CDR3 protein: CASSVRGSTYNEQYF. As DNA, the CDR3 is TGTGCCAGCAGCGTGCGGGGAAGTACCTACAACGAGCAGTACTTC.